This T cell receptor (beta chain) was recovered during a study of blood T cell repertoires in COVID-19. On the study more broadly: Sources were T cells, B-cell-depleted T cells, or PBMCs; the material itself was cDNA or gDNA.

Across 24 US areas, participants ranged in age from 18 to 89 years. Self-reported history from a screening survey and questionnaire set each donor's cohort. Under the authors' procedure: Amplification of reference gene primers was used by the study to estimate nucleated cell counts. Using immunoSEQ multiplex PCR, the repertoire was profiled, and TCRdb retains in-frame clones only, with some absent. V and J calls and clone size follow that table, whereas D and trimming were derived from the DNA. The table records roughly 180,000 clones, more than 65% of them present only once. The sequence came from a man aged 50 or older who had recovered from COVID-19. Sequenced sample: PBMCs or T cells enriched from blood (not recorded which).

This CDR3 is CASSVDGGGFSNEQFF. The CDR3 bases are TGTGCCAGCAGCGTAGATGGGGGAGGGTTTTCGAATGAGCAGTTCTTC. The chain employs TRBV9 and TRBJ2-1; TRBD2 matches 7 bases. Trimming cost V 0 bases and J 7 bases; bases outside gene matches: 10. Looked up from germline, CDR1 is SGDLS and CDR2 is YYNGEE. CDR3 length equals 16 residues.